Listed below are T cell receptor beta chains from one sample, sequenced in a study of vaccination and CD4 T cells after COVID-19. Each CDR3 protein gets one entry after TCRdb re-called the PCR reads with MiXCR. The repertoire has about 16,000 distinct CDR3 sequences, about 40% of them found once; the top ten carry under 7.5%. The antigens for these receptors are not known. The material was CD4+ T cells from blood, cultured in vitro, obtained after SARS-CoV-2 vaccination. The receptors here all came from a human donor who had recovered from COVID-19. Both conserved end residues are part of each CDR3. The D gene is left open where the match is weak. The size field is filled for only some rows; it gives once, few, many or a size class.

>.|TRBD2|TRBJ2-2|TRBV20-1
TGCAGTGCAGTTTTAGCGGGGGACACCGGGGAGCTGTTTTTT
CSAVLAGDTGELFF
>.|TRBD2|TRBJ2-5|TRBV20-1
TGCAGTGCTATACGGGACGTTGAGCGGGAGTACCAAGAGACCCAGTACTTC
CSAIRDVEREYQETQYF
>.|.|TRBJ2-1|TRBV20-1
TGCAGTGCTGGGACAGGACTAGCCCTTGGTGAGCAGTTCTTC
CSAGTGLALGEQFF
>.|TRBD2|TRBJ2-3|TRBV7-8
TGTGCCAGCAGCCTAAGGACTAGCGGGAGCACAGATACGCAGTATTTT
CASSLRTSGSTDTQYF
>few|TRBD1|TRBJ1-2|TRBV20-1
TGCAGTGCTGGGGCCGGGACAGGGAGCGGCTACACCTTC
CSAGAGTGSGYTF
>.|.|TRBJ2-1|TRBV7-3
TGTGCCAGCAGCTCGCAAGGGTTGAACGATGAGCAGTTCTTC
CASSSQGLNDEQFF
>.|TRBD2|TRBJ2-3|TRBV11-2
TGTGCCAGCAGCTTCAGATTAGCGGGAGGGCCCACAGATACGCAGTATTTT
CASSFRLAGGPTDTQYF
>.|.|TRBJ1-5|TRBV15
TGTGCCACCAGCACCACCCGGGGCGGGGAGTGGGGCAATCAGCCCCAGCATTTT
CATSTTRGGEWGNQPQHF
>large|.|TRBJ2-2|TRBV20-1
TGCAGTGCTAGAAAAAACACGCCGGACGACACCGGGGAGCTGTTTTTT
CSARKNTPDDTGELFF
>.|.|TRBJ2-2|TRBV7-9
TGTGCCAGCAGCTTAACTAGCCTGAGGACCGGGGAGCTGTTTTTT
CASSLTSLRTGELFF
>.|.|TRBJ1-2|TRBV27
TGTGCCAGCAGCGGGCGGGCAGGGATTGGCTACACCTTC
CASSGRAGIGYTF
>large|TRBD1|TRBJ2-7|TRBV11-2
TGTGCCAGCAGCTTAGGACAGGGGAGTGTGGGTGAGCAGTACTTC
CASSLGQGSVGEQYF
>once|.|TRBJ1-6|TRBV20-1
TGCAGTGCTGTGGGGAGCAATTCACCCCTCCACTTT
CSAVGSNSPLHF